This T cell receptor beta chain was identified during a study of CD8 T cells in Susac syndrome. The diagnostic criteria were recently defined, and patients with Susac syndrome met them for definite or probable disease. Roughly 0.45 to 1 ug RNA was reverse transcribed with random hexamers. An immunoSEQ multiplex PCR generated amplified TCR beta CDR3 products spanning 54 Vbeta and 13 Jbeta. TCRdb reanalysed the immunoSEQ multiplex PCR reads using MiXCR and keeps one entry per CDR3 protein. The sample yields 100,000 or so distinct CDR3 sequences, roughly 94% seen once. The sample was CD4+ T cells from PBMCs. The TCR originated in a human donor with Susac syndrome.

CDR3 bases: TGCGCCAGCAGCTTAAGAGGGGTTAGGACAGATACGCAGTATTTT. It is translated as CASSLRGVRTDTQYF. The chain has TRBV5-1 and TRBJ2-3, with D perhaps matching TRBD1 or TRBD2 (5 bases each). Germline CDR1 reads SGHRS; CDR2 reads YFSETQ. The CDR3 has 15 amino acids. Trimming removed 2 bases from V and 3 bases from J, with 13 bases in between.